Sequencing of this T cell receptor (beta chain) was carried out in a study of blood T cell repertoires in COVID-19. On the study more broadly: COVID-19 samples, acute and convalescent, were from the United States, Italy and Spain. PBMCs, B-cell-depleted T cells, or T cells provided the cDNA or gDNA that made up the material.

This CDR3 has 17 residues. Deletions cut 4 bases from V and 0 bases from J, with 19 bases between. Germline CDR1 and CDR2: LGHDT and YNNKEL (reference sequence). Original data processing: Reference gene primer amplification gave estimated nucleated cell counts. The protocol was immunoSEQ multiplex PCR, while the TCRdb copy is restricted to in-frame clones and leaves out a portion. The DNA gave D and trimming, while V, J and clone size come from that table. The table lists around 250,000 clones, about 86% of them singletons. The TCR comes from a man aged 80 or over with acute or convalescent COVID-19. This chain uses TRBV3-1 (or the pseudogene TRBV3-2) with TRBJ2-7; the D gene is possibly TRBD1 (6 bases). The sample taken for sequencing was peripheral blood. The CDR3 sequence is CASSPFAGTPSSYEQYF. The CDR3 nucleotides are TGTGCCAGCAGCCCATTCGCCGGGACACCGAGCTCCTACGAGCAGTACTTC.